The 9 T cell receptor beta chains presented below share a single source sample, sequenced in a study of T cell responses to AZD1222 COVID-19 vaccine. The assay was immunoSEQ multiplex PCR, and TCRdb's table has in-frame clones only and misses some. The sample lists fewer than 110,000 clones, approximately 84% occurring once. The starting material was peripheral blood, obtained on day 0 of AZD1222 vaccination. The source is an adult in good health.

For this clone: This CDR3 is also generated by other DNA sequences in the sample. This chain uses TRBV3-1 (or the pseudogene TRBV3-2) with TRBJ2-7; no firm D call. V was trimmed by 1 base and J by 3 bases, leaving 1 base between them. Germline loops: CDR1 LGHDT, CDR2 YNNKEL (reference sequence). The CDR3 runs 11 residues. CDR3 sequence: CASSQVYEQYF. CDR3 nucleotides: TGTGCCAGCAGCCAAGTCTACGAGCAGTACTTC.

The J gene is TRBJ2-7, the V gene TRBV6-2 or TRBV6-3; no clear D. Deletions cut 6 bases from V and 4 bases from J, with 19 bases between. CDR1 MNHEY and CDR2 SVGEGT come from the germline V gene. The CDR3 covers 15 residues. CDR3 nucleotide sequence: TGTGCCAGCAGCCCTGTCAGGCCCGGGCATTACGAGCAGTACTTC. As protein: CASSPVRPGHYEQYF.

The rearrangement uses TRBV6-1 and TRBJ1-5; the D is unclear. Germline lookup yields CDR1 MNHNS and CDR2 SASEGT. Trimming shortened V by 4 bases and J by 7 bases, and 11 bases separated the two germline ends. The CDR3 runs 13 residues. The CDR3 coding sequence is TGTGCCAGCAGTGTCAGGATGGGGCAGCCCCAGCATTTT. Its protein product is CASSVRMGQPQHF.

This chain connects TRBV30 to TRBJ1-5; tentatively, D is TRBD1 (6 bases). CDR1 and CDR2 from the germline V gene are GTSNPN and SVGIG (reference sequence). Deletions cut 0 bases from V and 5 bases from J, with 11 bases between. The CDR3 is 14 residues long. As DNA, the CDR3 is TGTGCCTGGAGTGTACAGGCAGGGGATCAGCCCCAGCATTTT. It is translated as CAWSVQAGDQPQHF.

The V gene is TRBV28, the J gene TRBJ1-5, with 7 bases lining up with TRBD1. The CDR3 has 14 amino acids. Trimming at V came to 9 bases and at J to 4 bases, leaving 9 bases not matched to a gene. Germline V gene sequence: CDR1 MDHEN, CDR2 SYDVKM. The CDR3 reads CASRIQGPNQPQHF. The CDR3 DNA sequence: TGTGCCAGTAGAATACAGGGGCCTAATCAGCCCCAGCATTTT.

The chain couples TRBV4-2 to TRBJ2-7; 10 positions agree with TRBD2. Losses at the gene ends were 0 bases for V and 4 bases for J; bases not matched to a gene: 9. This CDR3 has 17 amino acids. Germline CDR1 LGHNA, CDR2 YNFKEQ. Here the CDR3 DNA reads TGTGCCAGCAGCCAAGACGTCCAGCGGGAGGGCCTGTACGAGCAGTACTTC. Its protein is CASSQDVQREGLYEQYF.

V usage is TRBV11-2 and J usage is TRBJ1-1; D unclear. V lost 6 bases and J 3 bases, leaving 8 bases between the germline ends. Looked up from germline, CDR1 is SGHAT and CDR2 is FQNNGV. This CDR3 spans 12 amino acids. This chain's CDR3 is CASRGWDTEAFF. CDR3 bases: TGTGCCAGCAGGGGCTGGGACACTGAAGCTTTCTTT.

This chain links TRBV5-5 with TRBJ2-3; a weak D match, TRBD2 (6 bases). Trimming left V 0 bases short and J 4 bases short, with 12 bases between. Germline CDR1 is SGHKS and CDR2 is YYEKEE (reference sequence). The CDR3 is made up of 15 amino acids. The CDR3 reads CASSLEGRLADTQYF. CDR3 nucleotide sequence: TGTGCCAGCAGCTTGGAGGGGAGGTTGGCAGATACGCAGTATTTT.

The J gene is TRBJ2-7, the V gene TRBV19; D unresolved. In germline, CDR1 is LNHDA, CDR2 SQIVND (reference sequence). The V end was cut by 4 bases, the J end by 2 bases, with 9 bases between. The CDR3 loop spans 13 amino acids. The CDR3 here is CASSNQEPYEQYF. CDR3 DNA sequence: TGTGCCAGTAGTAATCAGGAGCCCTACGAGCAGTACTTC.